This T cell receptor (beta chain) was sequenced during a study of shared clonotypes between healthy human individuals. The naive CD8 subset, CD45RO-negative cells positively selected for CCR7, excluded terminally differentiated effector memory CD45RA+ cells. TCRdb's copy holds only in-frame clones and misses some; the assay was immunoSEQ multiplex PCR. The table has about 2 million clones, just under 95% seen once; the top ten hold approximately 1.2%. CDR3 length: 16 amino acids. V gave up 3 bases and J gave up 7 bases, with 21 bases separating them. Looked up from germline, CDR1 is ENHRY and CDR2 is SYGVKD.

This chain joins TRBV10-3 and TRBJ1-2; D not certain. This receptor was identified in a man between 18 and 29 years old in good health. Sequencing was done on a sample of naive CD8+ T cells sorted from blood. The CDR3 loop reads CAISDPPGELVGGYTF. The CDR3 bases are TGTGCCATCAGTGATCCCCCCGGGGAGCTTGTGGGTGGCTACACCTTC.